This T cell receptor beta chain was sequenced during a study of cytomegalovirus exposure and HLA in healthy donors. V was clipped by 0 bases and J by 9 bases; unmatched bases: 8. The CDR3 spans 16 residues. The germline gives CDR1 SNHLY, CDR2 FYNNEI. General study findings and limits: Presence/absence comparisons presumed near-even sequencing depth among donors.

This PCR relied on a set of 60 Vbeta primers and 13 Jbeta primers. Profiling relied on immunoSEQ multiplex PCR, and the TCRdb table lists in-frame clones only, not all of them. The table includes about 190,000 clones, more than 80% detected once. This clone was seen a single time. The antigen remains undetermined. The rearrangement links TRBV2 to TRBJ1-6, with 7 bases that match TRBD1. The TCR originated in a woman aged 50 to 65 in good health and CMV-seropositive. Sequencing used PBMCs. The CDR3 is CASSEARPTGSSPLHF. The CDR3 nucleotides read TGTGCCAGCAGTGAAGCGCGGCCGACAGGGTCTTCACCCCTCCACTTT.